The 32 T cell receptor beta chains given below trace back to one sample, sequenced in a study of identical twins. Using its own MiXCR run on the 5' RACE reads, TCRdb lists one record per CDR3 protein. Found here are more than 350,000 distinct CDR3 sequences, 9% to 10% of them singletons; the top ten hold under 9.5%. The sequenced sample was naive T cells sorted from blood. The origin of the receptors is a woman aged 45-60 years in good health.

This clonotype occurred a few times. This chain uses TRBV12-3 or TRBV12-4 with TRBJ1-5, with D unclear. The V gene lost 3 bases and the J gene lost 3 bases, with 6 bases spanning the gap. CDR3 length: 13 amino acids. The CDR3 protein is CASSFRYNQPQHF. DNA of the CDR3: TGTGCCAGCAGTTTCCGCTACAATCAGCCCCAGCATTTT.

This clonotype has a count of ten or more. V and J are TRBV20-1 and TRBJ2-1; TRBD2 aligns across 8 bases. The CDR3 runs to 14 residues. V dropped 2 bases and J dropped 3; count of bases not matched to a gene: 3. Germline V gene sequence: CDR1 DFQATT, CDR2 SNEGSKA (reference sequence). CDR3 coding DNA: TGCAGTGCTAGACGGGGGGGAGGCTACAATGAGCAGTTCTTC. Translating gives CSARRGGGYNEQFF.

The chain links TRBV27 to TRBJ1-1, with 10 bases identical to TRBD1. This CDR3 is 15 amino acids long. The germline V gene encodes CDR1 MNHEY and CDR2 SMNVEV (reference sequence). J was trimmed by 4 bases and V by 6 bases; bases with no gene match: 8. The CDR3 DNA is TGTGCCAGCAGCCCTTTGCGGACAGGGGGCACTGAAGCTTTCTTT. Its protein product is CASSPLRTGGTEAFF.

The table lists this clonotype with many counts. A junction boundary mismatches the germline segment, possibly from a read error. The chain recombines TRBV5-6 with TRBJ2-5; D not resolved. The CDR3 contains 11 residues. Germline loops: CDR1 SGHDT, CDR2 YYEEEE. The CDR3 is CASSSRETQYF. The DNA of the CDR3 is TGCGCCAGCAGCTCACGTGAGACCCAGTACTTC.

The rearrangement uses TRBV18 and TRBJ2-1; tentative D call: TRBD2 (5 bases). V lost 1 base and J lost 6, with 10 bases in between. The length of the CDR3 is 14 residues. Germline V gives CDR1 KGHSH, CDR2 LQKENI. CDR3 DNA sequence: TGTGCCAGCTCACCACTAACTAGTCCCAATGAGCAGTTCTTC. It is translated as CASSPLTSPNEQFF.

This clonotype was detected ten times or more. V is TRBV5-1 and J is TRBJ2-2; D call uncertain. The CDR3 consists of 15 residues. Trimming pared 5 bases from V and 4 bases from J, leaving 15 bases between. CDR1 and CDR2 from the germline V gene are SGHRS and YFSETQ. The CDR3 DNA sequence: TGCGCCAGCAGTCGAGACACCTCGGGCACCGGGGAGCTGTTTTTT. It yields the protein CASSRDTSGTGELFF.

This chain joins TRBV6-5 and TRBJ1-3; D is undetermined. Per germline, CDR1 MNHEY and CDR2 SVGAGI. The germline V and J ends were trimmed by 2 bases and 4 bases, with 9 bases remaining between them. This CDR3 has 14 amino acids. DNA of the CDR3: TGTGCCAGCAGTTACGGCAGGTCCGGAAACACCATATATTTT. It codes for CASSYGRSGNTIYF.

V usage is TRBV9 and J usage is TRBJ2-1; 7 bases are a match to TRBD2. CDR1 SGDLS and CDR2 YYNGEE come from the germline V gene. The CDR3 loop spans 15 amino acids. The J segment lost 3 bases and the V segment lost 4 bases, leaving 7 bases of the junction unmatched. The CDR3 is CASSSSGLGYNEQFF. The CDR3 bases are TGTGCCAGCAGCAGTAGCGGGCTTGGCTACAATGAGCAGTTCTTC.

This sequence joins TRBV7-2 and TRBJ2-1, with a tentative D call TRBD2 (6 bases). Trimming pared 5 bases from V and 2 bases from J, leaving 13 bases between. CDR3 size: 15 residues. Per germline, CDR1 SGHTA and CDR2 FQGNSA. CDR3 DNA sequence: TGTGCCAGCAGCCCAGGAGGGAGGCCCTACAATGAGCAGTTCTTC. Protein sequence: CASSPGGRPYNEQFF.

This clonotype turned up a few times. V gene TRBV27 combines with J gene TRBJ2-7; 10 nucleotides match TRBD1. Unmatched junction bases numbered 7, after V lost 6 bases and J lost 5 bases. This CDR3 is built from 14 residues. Germline V CDR1 and CDR2: MNHEY, SMNVEV (reference sequence). CDR3: CASSYRQGADEQYF. The CDR3, as DNA: TGTGCCAGCAGCTACAGACAGGGGGCTGACGAGCAGTACTTC.

This clonotype was counted only a few times. This rearrangement joins TRBV2 to TRBJ2-1, with TRBD2 matching over 8 bases. Germline V gene lookup returns CDR1 SNHLY and CDR2 FYNNEI. This CDR3 is 13 amino acids long. V was clipped by 5 bases and J by 4 bases; unmatched bases: 1. The CDR3 region is CASSTGGYNEQFF. CDR3 DNA: TGTGCCAGCAGTACGGGAGGGTACAATGAGCAGTTCTTC.

In its sample, this clonotype was seen many times. The chain couples TRBV3-1 to TRBJ2-1, with 7 bases that match TRBD2. The trim removed 0 bases at V and 13 bases at J, leaving 3 bases unmatched. The CDR3 extends over 12 amino acids. Germline values: CDR1 LGHDT, CDR2 YNNKEL (reference sequence). CDR3 DNA sequence: TGTGCCAGCAGCCAAGATGGGAGGGGTCAGTTCTTC. This codes for CASSQDGRGQFF.

This clonotype was picked up a small number of times. The chain has TRBV7-6 and TRBJ2-5; 9 bases match TRBD1. Germline-derived CDR1 and CDR2 are SGHVS and FNYEAQ. CDR3 size: 14 residues. The V segment lost 4 bases and the J segment 3 bases; nucleotides outside the gene matches: 3. CDR3 sequence: CASSSGQGEETQYF. Written as DNA, the CDR3 is TGTGCCAGCAGCTCGGGACAGGGCGAAGAGACCCAGTACTTC.

This clonotype was counted ten times or more. The chain couples TRBV6-5 to TRBJ2-2; unclear D gene. This CDR3 is built from 14 residues. Looked up from germline, CDR1 is MNHEY and CDR2 is SVGAGI. Trimming removed 0 bases at V and 5 bases at J, with 7 bases between. CDR3 loop: CASSYSRGTGELFF. The CDR3 DNA follows: TGTGCCAGCAGTTACTCTCGAGGTACCGGGGAGCTGTTTTTT.

The chain couples TRBV7-2 to TRBJ2-2, with a tentative D call TRBD2 (6 bases). This CDR3 is built from 18 residues. CDR1 is SGHTA, CDR2 FQGNSA, per germline. The V end was cut by 8 bases, the J end by 0 bases, with 22 bases between. CDR3 DNA sequence: TGTGCCAGCGGCTATCAGGGCGGCCTAGCGTCGAACACCGGGGAGCTGTTTTTT. Translated, it gives CASGYQGGLASNTGELFF.

This clonotype came up many times. The chain employs TRBV29-1 and TRBJ2-5; 9 bases line up with TRBD1. V gave up 7 bases and J gave up 3 bases; unmatched junction bases: 3. Germline V gene lookup returns CDR1 SQVTM and CDR2 ANQGSEA. The CDR3 spans 12 residues. The CDR3 is CSGGDREETQYF. The CDR3 DNA reads TGCAGCGGGGGGGACAGGGAAGAGACCCAGTACTTC.

This clonotype was observed a handful of times. The genes are TRBV5-1 and TRBJ2-7; maybe TRBD2 (5 bases). Germline-derived CDR1 and CDR2 are SGHRS and YFSETQ. This CDR3 region has 16 residues. Trimming took off 4 bases at V and 3 bases at J, with 20 bases between the two ends. This CDR3 reads CASSQSFGVPFYEQYV. CDR3 DNA: TGCGCCAGCAGCCAAAGCTTCGGGGTACCTTTCTACGAGCAGTACGTC.

A few counts support this clonotype. The chain employs TRBV4-1 and TRBJ2-7, with D perhaps matching TRBD1 (6 bases). Germline V lookup: CDR1 MGHRA, CDR2 YSYEKL. Trimming stripped 0 bases from V and 2 bases from J, with 11 bases between. CDR3 size: 15 residues. The CDR3 region is CASSQDHRVPYEQYV. CDR3 DNA sequence: TGCGCCAGCAGCCAAGATCACAGGGTTCCCTACGAGCAGTACGTC.

This clonotype was detected many times. The J gene is TRBJ2-5, the V gene TRBV5-5; D perhaps matches TRBD2 (6 bases). This CDR3 spans 13 amino acids. The germline V gene encodes CDR1 SGHKS and CDR2 YYEKEE (reference sequence). The V and J ends lost 9 bases and 0 bases respectively, with 12 bases between them. This CDR3 reads CATSRGYQETQYF. The CDR3 region has the DNA TGTGCCACATCACGGGGGTACCAAGAGACCCAGTACTTC.

This clonotype has ten or more counts. The CDR3 DNA reads TGTGCCAGTATTGGACAGGGGTGGCACAATGAGCAGTTCTTC. This translates into CASIGQGWHNEQFF. The gene calls are TRBV12-3 or TRBV12-4 and TRBJ2-1; 9 positions match TRBD1. The CDR3 is 14 amino acids. With V trimmed by 9 bases and J by 5 bases, 8 bases remained unmatched.

The rearrangement links TRBV20-1 to TRBJ2-1, with TRBD1 as a possible D gene (6 bases). The CDR3 consists of 12 residues. From germline, CDR1 is DFQATT and CDR2 SNEGSKA (reference sequence). V lost 3 bases to trimming and J lost 6 bases, with 9 bases between them. The CDR3 sequence is CSASGGGNEQFF. The CDR3 coding sequence is TGCAGTGCTAGTGGGGGCGGCAATGAGCAGTTCTTC.

The V gene is TRBV2, the J gene TRBJ2-1; TRBD2 agrees at 8 bases. This CDR3 has 15 amino acids. Germline V CDR1 and CDR2: SNHLY, FYNNEI. The V and J ends lost 4 bases and 7 bases, in that order; junction bases with no gene match: 9. CDR3 nucleotide sequence: TGTGCCAGCAGTGTTAAGCGGGAGTTTGGGAATGAGCAGTTCTTC. Encoded protein: CASSVKREFGNEQFF.

This chain joins TRBV2 and TRBJ2-5; 7 positions match TRBD1. The V gene's germline CDR1 is SNHLY and CDR2 FYNNEI. J gave up 5 bases and V 4 bases, and 7 bases lay outside the gene matches. The CDR3 extends over 14 amino acids. The CDR3 nucleotides read TGTGCCAGCAGTGCCTACAGGGGAGCGGAGACCCAGTACTTC. Translating it yields CASSAYRGAETQYF.

The V gene is TRBV5-6, the J gene TRBJ2-1, with D perhaps being TRBD1 or TRBD2 (5 bases each). The germline gives CDR1 SGHDT, CDR2 YYEEEE. This CDR3 has 12 residues. V was trimmed by 4 bases and J by 10 bases, leaving 12 bases between them. This chain's CDR3 is CASSEAWGEQFF. The CDR3, as DNA: TGTGCCAGCAGCGAGGCGTGGGGGGAGCAGTTCTTC.

This clonotype was seen ten or more times. The V call is TRBV12-3 or TRBV12-4, the J call TRBJ1-2; 9 bases are shared with TRBD1. V gave up 8 bases and J gave up 4 bases; unmatched junction bases: 11. This CDR3 is built from 15 residues. Written as DNA, the CDR3 is TGTGCCAGCTCAGTTCGGGGACAGGGCGGCTATGGCTACACCTTC. This gives the protein CASSVRGQGGYGYTF.

The sample holds a few counts of this clonotype. The rearrangement joins TRBV5-6 to TRBJ1-2; possibly TRBD1 for D (5 bases). V was clipped by 4 bases and J by 4 bases, with 14 bases between them. CDR3 length: 14 residues. The germline CDR1 and CDR2 sequences are SGHDT and YYEEEE. The CDR3 coding sequence is TGTGCCAGCAGCATAGGGACGGGCCCCTATGGCTACACCTTC. This gives the protein CASSIGTGPYGYTF.

This clonotype was counted only a few times. This chain links TRBV5-1 with TRBJ2-7; maybe TRBD2 (6 bases). The CDR3 totals 15 residues. The V gene's germline CDR1 is SGHRS and CDR2 YFSETQ. Trimming removed 0 bases from V and 7 bases from J, with 17 bases in between. The CDR3 sequence: CASSLAPGAAGEQYF. The CDR3 nucleotides read TGCGCCAGCAGCTTGGCCCCCGGAGCGGCGGGAGAGCAGTACTTC. Looking up the rest from reference TRBV5-1 and TRBJ2-7 gives the full variable domain: KAGVTQTPRYLIKTRGQQVTLSCSPISGHRSVSWYQQTPGQGLQFLFEYFSETQRNKGNFPGRFSGRQFSNSRSEMNVSTLELGDSALYLCASSLAPGAAGEQYFGPGTRLTVT.

This clonotype showed up many times. The chain joins TRBV7-9 to TRBJ2-1; D not certain. Trimming pared 3 bases from V and 8 bases from J, leaving 11 bases between. Germline assignment: CDR1 SEHNR and CDR2 FQNEAQ (reference sequence). The CDR3 length is 13 residues. In nucleotides, the CDR3 is TGTGCCAGCAGCTTCAAGGGTTGGGATGAGCAGTTCTTC. Translated, it gives CASSFKGWDEQFF.

This clonotype was found a few times. This chain uses TRBV7-8 with TRBJ2-3; D not certain. The CDR3 totals 13 residues. With 5 bases removed from V and 4 bases from J, the gap between germline ends came to 10 bases. Germline CDR1 SGHVS, CDR2 FQNEAQ. The DNA for the CDR3 is TGTGCCAGCAGCCCCTCCCGCGCAGATACGCAGTATTTT. Translation gives CASSPSRADTQYF.

This clonotype was observed a few times. The rearrangement uses TRBV11-2 and TRBJ2-2; the D is unclear. CDR3 size: 14 residues. Trimming left V 7 bases short and J 6 bases short, with 15 bases between. The germline gives CDR1 SGHAT, CDR2 FQNNGV. In nucleotides, the CDR3 is TGTGCCAGCACCTCGTCGTTTAAGGCCGGGGAGCTGTTTTTT. Its protein is CASTSSFKAGELFF.

This chain links TRBV6-5 with TRBJ1-2; perhaps TRBD1 as D (5 bases). V lost 4 bases and J 5 bases, leaving 14 bases between the germline ends. The CDR3 covers 14 residues. Germline values: CDR1 MNHEY, CDR2 SVGAGI. The CDR3 loop is CASSSRRQGYGYTF. The CDR3, as DNA: TGTGCCAGCAGTTCACGACGCCAGGGATATGGCTACACCTTC.

This clonotype was seen a few times. V usage is TRBV5-6 and J usage is TRBJ1-2; D is unresolved. Germline V CDR1 and CDR2: SGHDT, YYEEEE. This CDR3 is 12 amino acids long. V lost 1 base to trimming and J lost 8 bases, with 9 bases between them. The CDR3 region has the DNA TGTGCCAGCAGCTTGAGCTTAGGGGGCTACACCTTC. Translation gives CASSLSLGGYTF. The whole variable domain, filled in from reference TRBV5-6 and TRBJ1-2, reads DAGVTQSPTHLIKTRGQQVTLRCSPKSGHDTVSWYQQALGQGPQFIFQYYEEEERQRGNFPDRFSGHQFPNYSSELNVNALLLGDSALYLCASSLSLGGYTFGSGTRLTVV.